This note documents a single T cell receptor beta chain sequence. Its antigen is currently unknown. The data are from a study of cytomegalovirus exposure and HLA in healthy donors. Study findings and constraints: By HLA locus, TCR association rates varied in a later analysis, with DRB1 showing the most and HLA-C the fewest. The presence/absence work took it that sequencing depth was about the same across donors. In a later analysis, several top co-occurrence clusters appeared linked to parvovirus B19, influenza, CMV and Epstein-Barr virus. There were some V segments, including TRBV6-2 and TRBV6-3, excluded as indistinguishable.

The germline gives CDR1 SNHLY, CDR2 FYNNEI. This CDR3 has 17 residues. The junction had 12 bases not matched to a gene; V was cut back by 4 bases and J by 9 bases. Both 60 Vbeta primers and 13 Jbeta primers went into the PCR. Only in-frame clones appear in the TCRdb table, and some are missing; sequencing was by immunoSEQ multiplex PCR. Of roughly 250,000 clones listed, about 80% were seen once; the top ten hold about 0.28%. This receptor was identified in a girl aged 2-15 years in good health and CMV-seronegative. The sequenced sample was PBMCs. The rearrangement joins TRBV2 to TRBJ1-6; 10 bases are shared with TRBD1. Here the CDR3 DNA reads TGTGCCAGCAGTGTCGAGTACCCCGACAGGGGGCGTTCACCCCTCCACTTT. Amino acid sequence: CASSVEYPDRGRSPLHF.